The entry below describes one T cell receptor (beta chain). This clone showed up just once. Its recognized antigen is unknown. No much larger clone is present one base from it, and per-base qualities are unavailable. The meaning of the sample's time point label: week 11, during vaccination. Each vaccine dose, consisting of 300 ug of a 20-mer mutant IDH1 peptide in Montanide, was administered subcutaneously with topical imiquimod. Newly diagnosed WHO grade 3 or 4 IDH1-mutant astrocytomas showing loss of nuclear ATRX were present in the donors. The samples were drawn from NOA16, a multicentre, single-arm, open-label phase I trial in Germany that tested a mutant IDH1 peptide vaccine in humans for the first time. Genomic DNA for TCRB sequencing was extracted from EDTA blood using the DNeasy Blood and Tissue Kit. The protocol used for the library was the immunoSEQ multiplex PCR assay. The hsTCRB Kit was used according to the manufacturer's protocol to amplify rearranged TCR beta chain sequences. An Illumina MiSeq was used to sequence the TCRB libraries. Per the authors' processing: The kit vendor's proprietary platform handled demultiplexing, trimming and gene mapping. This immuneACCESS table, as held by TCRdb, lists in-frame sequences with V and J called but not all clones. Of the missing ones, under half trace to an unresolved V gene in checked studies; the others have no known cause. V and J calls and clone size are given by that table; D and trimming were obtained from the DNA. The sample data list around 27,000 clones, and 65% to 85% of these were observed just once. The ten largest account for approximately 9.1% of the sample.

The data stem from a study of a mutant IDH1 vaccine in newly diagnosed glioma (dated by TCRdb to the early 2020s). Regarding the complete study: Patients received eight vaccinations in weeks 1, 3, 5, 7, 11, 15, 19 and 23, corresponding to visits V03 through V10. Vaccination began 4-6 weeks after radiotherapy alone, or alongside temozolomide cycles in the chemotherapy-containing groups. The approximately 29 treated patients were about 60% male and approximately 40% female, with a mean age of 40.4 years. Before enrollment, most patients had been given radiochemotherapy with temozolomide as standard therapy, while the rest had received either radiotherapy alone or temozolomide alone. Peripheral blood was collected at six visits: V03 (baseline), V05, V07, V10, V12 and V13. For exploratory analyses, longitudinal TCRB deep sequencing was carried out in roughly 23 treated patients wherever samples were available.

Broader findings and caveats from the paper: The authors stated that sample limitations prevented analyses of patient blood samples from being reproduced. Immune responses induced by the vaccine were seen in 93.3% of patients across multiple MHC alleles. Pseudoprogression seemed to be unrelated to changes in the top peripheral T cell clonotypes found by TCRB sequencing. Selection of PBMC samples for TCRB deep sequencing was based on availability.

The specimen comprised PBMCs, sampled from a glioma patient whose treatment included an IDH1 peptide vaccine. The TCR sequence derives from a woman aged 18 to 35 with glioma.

At the DNA level, the sequence is TGTGCCAGCAGTCCCTCCCTCGGACAGGGATCGGACGAGCAGTACTTC. It translates to CASSPSLGQGSDEQYF. The rearrangement joined TRBV28 to TRBJ2-7; TRBD1 fits 8 bases in the junction. From the germline V gene, CDR1 is MDHEN and CDR2 is SYDVKM. The CDR3 measures 16 amino acids from cysteine to phenylalanine. The retained sequence is limited to the CDR3, 48 bases, with the frame set at the first base. Clipping removes 5 bases from V and 5 bases from J, with 14 as the unmatched junction base count. Full variable domain (CDR3 extended with the reference TRBV28 and TRBJ2-7 proteins): DVKVTQSSRYLVKRTGEKVFLECVQDMDHENMFWYRQDPGLGLRLIYFSYDVKMKEKGDIPEGYSVSREKKERFSLILESASTNQTSMYLCASSPSLGQGSDEQYFGPGTRLTVT.